Each of the 12 T cell receptor beta chains below was sequenced from the same sample in a study of T-cell memory formation after mild COVID-19. MiXCR was run by TCRdb on the 5' RACE reads, yielding one entry per CDR3 protein. This table has just over 200,000 distinct CDR3 sequences, just over 9.5% appearing once. The sample comprised PBMCs or a T cell subset sorted from them (not recorded which). The receptors derive from a man aged 18 to 30 who had mild COVID-19 (a few samples of this study predate the infection). Cell type and time point are not known.

This clonotype was found a few times. J is TRBJ2-3 and V is TRBV12-3 or TRBV12-4; TRBD2 agrees at 8 bases. Trimming took 2 bases from V and 1 from J; bases not matched to a gene: 2. This CDR3 region has 15 residues. As DNA, the CDR3 is TGTGCCAGCAGTTTACGGCGGGGGGGCACAGATACGCAGTATTTT. This codes for CASSLRRGGTDTQYF.

This clonotype was counted a few times. The chain joins TRBV15 to TRBJ2-1, with TRBD2 matching 8 bases. There are 16 residues in the CDR3. CDR1 is LNHNV, CDR2 YYDKDF, per germline (reference sequence). The V segment lost 0 bases and the J segment 6 bases; nucleotides outside the gene matches: 7. CDR3 loop: CATSRDGLAGVNEQFF. The CDR3 DNA reads TGTGCCACCAGCAGAGACGGGCTAGCGGGCGTCAATGAGCAGTTCTTC.

This clonotype has a count of ten or more. The chain has TRBV7-9 and TRBJ1-1; perhaps TRBD1 as D (6 bases). CDR1 and CDR2 (germline): SEHNR, FQNEAQ (reference sequence). V dropped 1 base and J dropped 9 bases, with 12 bases sitting between them. CDR3 length equals 13 residues. Here the CDR3 DNA reads TGTGCCAGCAGCTTAGAGGGGGTAGCTCAAGCTTTCTTT. The encoded protein is CASSLEGVAQAFF.

The rearrangement links TRBV25-1 to TRBJ1-3, with D unresolved. Germline CDR1 MGHDK, CDR2 SYGVNS. The CDR3 is 13 residues long. V was clipped by 10 bases and J by 2 bases, with 12 bases between them. The CDR3 nucleotides read TGTGCCATCCAGGCCAGTACTGGAAACACCATATATTTT. Amino acid sequence: CAIQASTGNTIYF.

The V call is TRBV3-1, the J call TRBJ2-7; 9 bases match TRBD2. The germline V gene has CDR1 LGHDT and CDR2 YNNKEL (reference sequence). The CDR3 has 13 residues. Trimming at V came to 4 bases and at J to 5 bases, leaving 3 bases not matched to a gene. CDR3 in amino acids: CASSRTSVDEQYF. The CDR3 DNA reads TGTGCCAGCAGCCGGACTAGCGTCGACGAGCAGTACTTC.

The J gene is TRBJ2-5, the V gene TRBV29-1, with a weak D call TRBD2 (7 bases). The germline gives CDR1 SQVTM, CDR2 ANQGSEA. The CDR3 totals 11 residues. The germline V and J ends were trimmed by 6 bases and 4 bases, with 9 bases remaining between them. The CDR3 DNA reads TGCAGCGTAAGGGGGGGAGAGACCCAGTACTTC. Its protein product is CSVRGGETQYF.

In its sample, this clonotype was seen a few times. The chain employs TRBV6-5 and TRBJ2-7, with 8 bases that match TRBD1. Trimming took 6 bases from V and 2 from J; bases not matched to a gene: 6. The V gene's germline CDR1 is MNHEY and CDR2 SVGAGI. This CDR3 contains 14 residues. CDR3 residues: CASSYDRGTYEQYF. In nucleotides, the CDR3 is TGTGCCAGCAGCTACGACAGGGGAACCTACGAGCAGTACTTC.

V gene TRBV18 combines with J gene TRBJ1-1; possibly TRBD1 for D (6 bases). Trimming pared 4 bases from V and 0 bases from J, leaving 15 bases between. Germline CDR1 is KGHSH and CDR2 is LQKENI. The CDR3 is 16 residues long. The CDR3 DNA reads TGTGCCAGCTCACACGATTCACAGGGTGTGAACACTGAAGCTTTCTTT. Encoded protein: CASSHDSQGVNTEAFF.

The rearrangement links TRBV12-3 or TRBV12-4 to TRBJ2-3, with D unresolved. The CDR3 is 11 amino acids. V lost 6 bases to trimming and J lost 7 bases, with 8 bases between them. CDR3 residues: CASRSRHTQYF. CDR3 nucleotides: TGTGCCAGCAGGTCGCGGCATACGCAGTATTTT.

The rearrangement links TRBV5-1 to TRBJ2-5, with D unclear. The germline V gene encodes CDR1 SGHRS and CDR2 YFSETQ. The V end was cut by 0 bases, the J end by 5 bases, with 11 bases between. The CDR3 consists of 14 residues. Here the CDR3 DNA reads TGCGCCAGCAGCTTGGGAGACAAAAAGGAGACCCAGTACTTC. Amino acid sequence: CASSLGDKKETQYF.

The chain combines TRBV20-1 with TRBJ1-6, with D maybe TRBD1 (5 bases). Trimming shortened V by 3 bases and J by 9 bases, and 21 bases separated the two germline ends. The CDR3 consists of 16 residues. Germline CDR1 and CDR2: DFQATT and SNEGSKA (reference sequence). CDR3 sequence reads: CSASTWNFQGISPLHF. CDR3 nucleotides: TGCAGTGCTAGTACTTGGAACTTCCAGGGCATTTCACCCCTCCACTTT.

This clonotype was recorded a few times. The chain has TRBV4-3 and TRBJ1-3; 7 nucleotides align to TRBD1. J lost 9 bases, V lost 5 bases, and 10 bases had no gene match. CDR3 length: 14 amino acids. CDR1 and CDR2 (germline): LGHNA, YSLEER. This CDR3 is CASSSVTGRSTIYF. In DNA form, the CDR3 reads TGCGCCAGCAGCTCCGTGACAGGGCGCAGCACCATATATTTT.